One sample yielded the 5 T cell receptor beta chains listed below, sequenced in a study of blood T cell repertoires in COVID-19. Profiled with immunoSEQ multiplex PCR; TCRdb holds only in-frame clones, not every one. The sample lists approximately 97,000 clones, over 75% occurring once. Sequenced material: peripheral blood. All receptors come from a man aged 55-75 years with acute or convalescent COVID-19.

The CDR3 here is CSVEGSIAGEDGELFF. The CDR3 DNA reads TGCAGCGTTGAAGGGTCCATAGCGGGGGAAGACGGGGAGCTGTTTTTT. The gene calls are TRBV29-1 and TRBJ2-2, with 9 bases that match TRBD2. Looked up from germline, CDR1 is SQVTM and CDR2 is ANQGSEA. With V trimmed by 1 base and J by 7 bases, 10 bases remained unmatched. There are 16 residues in the CDR3.

As concerns this clone: Other nucleotide sequences from this sample produce the same CDR3. The genes are TRBV7-2 and TRBJ2-5; TRBD2 agrees at 16 bases. The CDR3 is made up of 17 amino acids. Trimming cost V 5 bases and J 3 bases; bases outside gene matches: 6. The V gene's germline CDR1 is SGHTA and CDR2 FQGNSA. The CDR3 loop reads CASSPPGLAGGKETQYF. CDR3 DNA sequence: TGTGCCAGCAGCCCCCCGGGACTAGCGGGGGGGAAAGAGACCCAGTACTTC. Full variable domain (outside the CDR3, taken from reference TRBV7-2 and TRBJ2-5): GAGVSQSPSNKVTEKGKDVELRCDPISGHTALYWYRQSLGQGLEFLIYFQGNSAPDKSGLPSDRFSAERTGGSVSTLTIQRTQQEDSAVYLCASSPPGLAGGKETQYFGPGTRLLVL.

The chain uses TRBV30 and TRBJ2-7; TRBD1 matches at 8 bases. From germline, CDR1 is GTSNPN and CDR2 SVGIG (reference sequence). This CDR3 spans 14 amino acids. V lost 7 bases and J lost 2; bases outside the gene matches: 10. The DNA of the CDR3 is TGTGCCTCTCATGGGCAGGGGGCCACCTACGAGCAGTACTTC. Translation: CASHGQGATYEQYF.

The gene calls are TRBV6-1 and TRBJ1-5; D gene uncertain. Germline CDR1 and CDR2: MNHNS and SASEGT. V was trimmed by 2 bases and J by 3 bases, leaving 14 bases between them. The CDR3 is 16 amino acids. The CDR3 loop is CASSELFNRNNQPQHF. CDR3 sequence (DNA): TGTGCCAGCAGTGAATTGTTTAACAGAAACAATCAGCCCCAGCATTTT.

The chain recombines TRBV12-5 with TRBJ2-5; the match to TRBD1 covers 10 bases. The length of the CDR3 is 18 residues. The V segment lost 0 bases and the J segment 3 bases; nucleotides outside the gene matches: 10. The germline gives CDR1 LGHNT, CDR2 FRNRAP. The CDR3 sequence is CASGLVVRDRGGKETQYF. The CDR3 DNA sequence: TGTGCTAGTGGTTTGGTAGTCCGGGACAGGGGAGGGAAAGAGACCCAGTACTTC. Filled out from reference TRBV12-5 and TRBJ2-5, the complete variable domain reads DARVTQTPRHKVTEMGQEVTMRCQPILGHNTVFWYRQTMMQGLELLAYFRNRAPLDDSGMPKDRFSAEMPDATLATLKIQPSEPRDSAVYFCASGLVVRDRGGKETQYFGPGTRLLVL.